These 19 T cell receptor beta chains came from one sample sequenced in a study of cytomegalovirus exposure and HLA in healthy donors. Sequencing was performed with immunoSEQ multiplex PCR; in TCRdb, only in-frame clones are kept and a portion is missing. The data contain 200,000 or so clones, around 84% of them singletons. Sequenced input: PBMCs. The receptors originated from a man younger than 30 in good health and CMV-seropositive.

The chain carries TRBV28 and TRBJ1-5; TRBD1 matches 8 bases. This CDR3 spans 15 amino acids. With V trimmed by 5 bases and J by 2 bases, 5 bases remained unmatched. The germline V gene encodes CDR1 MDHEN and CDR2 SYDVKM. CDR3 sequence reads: CASSTGGDGNQPQHF. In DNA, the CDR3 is TGTGCCAGCAGTACAGGGGGGGACGGCAATCAGCCCCAGCATTTT.

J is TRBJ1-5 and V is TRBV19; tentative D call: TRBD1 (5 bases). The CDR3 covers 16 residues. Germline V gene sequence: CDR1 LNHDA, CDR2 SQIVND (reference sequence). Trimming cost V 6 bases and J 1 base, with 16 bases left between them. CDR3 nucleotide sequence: TGTGCCAGTAGCAACGGACATGGGAGGAGCAATCAGCCCCAGCATTTT. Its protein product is CASSNGHGRSNQPQHF.

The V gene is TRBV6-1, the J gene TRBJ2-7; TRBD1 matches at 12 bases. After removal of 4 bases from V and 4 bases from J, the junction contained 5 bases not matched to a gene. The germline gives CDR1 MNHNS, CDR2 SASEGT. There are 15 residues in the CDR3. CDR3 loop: CASSARDRGQYEQYF. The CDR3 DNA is TGTGCCAGCAGTGCCCGGGACAGGGGGCAGTACGAGCAGTACTTC.

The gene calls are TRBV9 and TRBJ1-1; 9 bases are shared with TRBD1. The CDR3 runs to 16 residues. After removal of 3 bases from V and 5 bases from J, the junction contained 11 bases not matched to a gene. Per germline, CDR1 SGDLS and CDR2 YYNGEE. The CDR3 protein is CASSAKIGQGRTEAFF. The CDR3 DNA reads TGTGCCAGCAGCGCCAAGATAGGACAGGGGCGGACTGAAGCTTTCTTT.

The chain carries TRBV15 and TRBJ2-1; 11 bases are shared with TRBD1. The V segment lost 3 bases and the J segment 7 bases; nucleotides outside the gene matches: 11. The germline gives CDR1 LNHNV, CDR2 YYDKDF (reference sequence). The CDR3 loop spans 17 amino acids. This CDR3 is CATSSEGQGVMRNEQFF. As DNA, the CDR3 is TGTGCCACCAGCAGCGAGGGACAGGGGGTAATGAGGAATGAGCAGTTCTTC.

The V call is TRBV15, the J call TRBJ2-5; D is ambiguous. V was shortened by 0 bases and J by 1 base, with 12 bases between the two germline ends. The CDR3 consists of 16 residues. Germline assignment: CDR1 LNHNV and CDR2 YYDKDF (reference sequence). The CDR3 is CATSRDRGAAQETQYF. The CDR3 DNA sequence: TGTGCCACCAGCAGAGATAGAGGAGCAGCCCAAGAGACCCAGTACTTC.

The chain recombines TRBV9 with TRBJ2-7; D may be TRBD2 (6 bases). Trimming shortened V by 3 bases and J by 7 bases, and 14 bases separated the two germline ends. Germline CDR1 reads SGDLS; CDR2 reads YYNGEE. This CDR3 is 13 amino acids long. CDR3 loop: CASSGPTGTEQYF. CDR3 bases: TGTGCCAGCAGCGGGCCAACCGGGACTGAGCAGTACTTC.

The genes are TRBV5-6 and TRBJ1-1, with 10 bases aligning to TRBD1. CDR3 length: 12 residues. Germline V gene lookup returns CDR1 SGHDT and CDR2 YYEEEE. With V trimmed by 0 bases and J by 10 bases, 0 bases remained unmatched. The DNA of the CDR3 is TGTGCCAGCAGCTTGGGACAGGGGGCAGCTTTCTTT. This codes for CASSLGQGAAFF.

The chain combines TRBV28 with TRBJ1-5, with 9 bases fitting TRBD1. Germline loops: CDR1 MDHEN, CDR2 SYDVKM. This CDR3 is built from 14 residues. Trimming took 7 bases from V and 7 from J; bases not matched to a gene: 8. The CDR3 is CASNPDRGRQPQHF. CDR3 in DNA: TGTGCCAGCAACCCGGACAGGGGAAGGCAGCCCCAGCATTTT. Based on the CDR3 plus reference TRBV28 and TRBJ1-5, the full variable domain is DVKVTQSSRYLVKRTGEKVFLECVQDMDHENMFWYRQDPGLGLRLIYFSYDVKMKEKGDIPEGYSVSREKKERFSLILESASTNQTSMYLCASNPDRGRQPQHFGDGTRLSIL.

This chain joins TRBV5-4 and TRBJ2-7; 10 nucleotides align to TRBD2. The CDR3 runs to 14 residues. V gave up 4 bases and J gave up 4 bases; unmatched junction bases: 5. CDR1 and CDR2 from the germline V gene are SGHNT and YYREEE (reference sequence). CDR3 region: CASSTASGSYEQYF. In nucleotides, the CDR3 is TGTGCCAGCAGCACCGCTAGCGGGAGTTACGAGCAGTACTTC. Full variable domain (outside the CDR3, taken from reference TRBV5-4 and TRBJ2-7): ETGVTQSPTHLIKTRGQQVTLRCSSQSGHNTVSWYQQALGQGPQFIFQYYREEENGRGNFPPRFSGLQFPNYSSELNVNALELDDSALYLCASSTASGSYEQYFGPGTRLTVT.

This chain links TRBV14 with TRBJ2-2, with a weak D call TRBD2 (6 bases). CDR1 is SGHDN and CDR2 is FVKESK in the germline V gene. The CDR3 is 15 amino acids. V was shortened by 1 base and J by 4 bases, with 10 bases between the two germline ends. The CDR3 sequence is CASSQVTSSTGELFF. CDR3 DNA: TGTGCCAGCAGCCAAGTTACTAGCTCCACCGGGGAGCTGTTTTTT.

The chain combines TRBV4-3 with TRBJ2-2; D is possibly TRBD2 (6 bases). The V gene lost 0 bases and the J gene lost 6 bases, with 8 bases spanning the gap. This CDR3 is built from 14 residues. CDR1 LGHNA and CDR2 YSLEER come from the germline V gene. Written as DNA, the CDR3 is TGCGCCAGCAGCCAAGATTCGGGGGCCGGGGAGCTGTTTTTT. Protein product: CASSQDSGAGELFF.

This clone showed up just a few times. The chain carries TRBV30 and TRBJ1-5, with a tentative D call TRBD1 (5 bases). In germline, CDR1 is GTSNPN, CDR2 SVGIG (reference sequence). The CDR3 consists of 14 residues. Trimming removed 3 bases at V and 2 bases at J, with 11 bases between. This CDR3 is CAWSSPGGNQPQHF. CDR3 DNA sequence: TGTGCCTGGAGCTCTCCGGGGGGCAATCAGCCCCAGCATTTT.

CDR3 protein: CASCAGTPGGNTIYF. The CDR3 region has the DNA TGCGCCAGCTGCGCGGGAACACCGGGGGGAAACACCATATATTTT. The V gene is TRBV5-1, the J gene TRBJ1-3; D is undetermined. The CDR3 totals 15 residues. From germline, CDR1 is SGHRS and CDR2 YFSETQ. Trimming shortened V by 7 bases and J by 4 bases, and 18 bases separated the two germline ends. Using reference TRBV5-1 and TRBJ1-3 for the parts outside the CDR3, the full variable domain is KAGVTQTPRYLIKTRGQQVTLSCSPISGHRSVSWYQQTPGQGLQFLFEYFSETQRNKGNFPGRFSGRQFSNSRSEMNVSTLELGDSALYLCASCAGTPGGNTIYFGEGSWLTVV.

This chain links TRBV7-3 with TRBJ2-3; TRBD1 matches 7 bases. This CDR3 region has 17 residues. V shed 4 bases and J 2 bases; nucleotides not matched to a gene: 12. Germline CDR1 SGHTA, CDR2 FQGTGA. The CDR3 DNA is TGTGCCAGCAGCTCCTCCGGGGACAGCCCTTACACAGATACGCAGTATTTT. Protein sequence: CASSSSGDSPYTDTQYF.

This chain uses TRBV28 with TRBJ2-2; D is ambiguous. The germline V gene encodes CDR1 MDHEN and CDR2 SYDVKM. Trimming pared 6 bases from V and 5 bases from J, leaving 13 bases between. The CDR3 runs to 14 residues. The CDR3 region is CASSFPKETGELFF. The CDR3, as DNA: TGTGCCAGCAGCTTCCCCAAAGAGACCGGGGAGCTGTTTTTT.

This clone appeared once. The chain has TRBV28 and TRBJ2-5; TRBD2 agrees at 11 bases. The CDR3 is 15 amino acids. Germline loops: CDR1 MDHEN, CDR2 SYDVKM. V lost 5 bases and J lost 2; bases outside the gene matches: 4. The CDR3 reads CASSPLAGGQETQYF. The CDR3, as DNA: TGTGCCAGCAGTCCCCTAGCGGGGGGACAAGAGACCCAGTACTTC.

CDR3 residues: CASSLPTGGYEQYF. The CDR3 bases are TGTGCCAGCAGTCTGCCGACAGGGGGCTACGAGCAGTACTTC. The genes are TRBV28 and TRBJ2-7; 9 bases are a match to TRBD1. Germline V gene lookup returns CDR1 MDHEN and CDR2 SYDVKM. There are 14 residues in the CDR3. V lost 5 bases and J lost 3; bases outside the gene matches: 5.

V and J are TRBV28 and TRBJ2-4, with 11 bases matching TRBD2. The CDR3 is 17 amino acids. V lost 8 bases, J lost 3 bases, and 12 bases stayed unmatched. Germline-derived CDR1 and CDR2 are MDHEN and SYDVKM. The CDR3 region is CASFGQTSGKVKNIQYF. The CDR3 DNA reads TGTGCCAGCTTCGGTCAGACTAGCGGGAAAGTCAAAAACATTCAGTACTTC.